This TCR beta chain is drawn from a study of Graves' ophthalmopathy and Graves' hyperthyroidism. Study-wide points: Also, most clonotypes expanded in the thyroid above 0.001 frequency appeared in blood.

RNA transcripts were the template, and TCR beta CDR3 regions were amplified from them. The first-round RT-PCR employed HTBI primers together with the Qiagen OneStep RT-PCR kit. A multiplex PCR was then performed as the second round. Via MiXCR, TCRdb re-called the multiplex PCR reads, giving one row per CDR3 protein. This repertoire shows tens of thousands of distinct CDR3 sequences, less than 65% found once; its top ten account for around 4.5%. All donors with ophthalmopathy were recorded as having moderate-to-severe activity, CAS ≥3, NOSPECS ≥4 and a duration under 3 months. Germline V lookup: CDR1 MNHEY, CDR2 SVGAGI. CDR3 size: 17 residues. V was pared by 5 bases and J by 7 bases, with 10 bases of the junction left unmatched. About this clonotype itself: Its specificity is not known. No conserved phenylalanine or tryptophan is present at the end of the CDR3, so a read error is the likely explanation.

The chain carries TRBV6-5 and TRBJ2-5; 16 nucleotides agree with TRBD2. The specimen sequenced was peripheral blood. The TCR comes from an adult woman with Graves' ophthalmopathy. The CDR3 loop is CASSPGLAGGPGGTQYS. The CDR3 nucleotides are TGTGCCAGCAGTCCGGGACTAGCGGGAGGGCCGGGAGGGACCCAGTACTCC.